This TCR beta chain came from a study of control samples from healthy donors and cancer patients. TCRdb's table, derived via immunoSEQ multiplex PCR, lists solely in-frame clones and lacks some. Seen here are around 100,000 clones, over 85% observed once, and the top ten hold around 3%. This CDR3 is built from 15 residues. Germline CDR1 is KGHDR and CDR2 is SFDVKD. Trimming removed 4 bases at V and 4 bases at J, with 10 bases between. The clonotype originates from a human donor in good health. The donor label of this sample is uncertain. Sequencing was carried out using blood. The chain links TRBV24-1 to TRBJ2-6; D unresolved. CDR3 in amino acids: CATSETVDGANVLTF. CDR3 in DNA: TGTGCCACCAGTGAAACCGTAGACGGGGCCAACGTCCTGACTTTC.